Ten or more counts support the clone carrying this T cell receptor beta chain. Its antigen is as yet unknown. Trimming left V 4 bases short and J 2 bases short, with 16 bases between. This CDR3 comprises 15 residues. Germline CDR1 is SQVTM and CDR2 is ANQGSEA. This sample was included in a study of breast tumors, draining lymph nodes, adjacent tissues. Each CDR3 protein gets one entry after TCRdb re-called the multiplex PCR reads with MiXCR. The table includes some 120,000 distinct CDR3 sequences, less than 20% detected once. Breast cancer patients provided tissue from their axillary draining lymph nodes. General observations from the study: Data only fit, rather than demonstrated, lymph node origin of most tumor T cells.

The TCR was taken from a female donor with breast cancer. Some clones in this sample may be carry-over from other donors' samples. The V gene is TRBV29-1, the J gene TRBJ2-3; the D gene is possibly TRBD2 (5 bases). Sequenced input: axillary lymph node tissue. The CDR3 region has the DNA TGCAGCGTTGCCCCGAGGGTAGGATTCACAGATACGCAGTATTTT. It yields the protein CSVAPRVGFTDTQYF.